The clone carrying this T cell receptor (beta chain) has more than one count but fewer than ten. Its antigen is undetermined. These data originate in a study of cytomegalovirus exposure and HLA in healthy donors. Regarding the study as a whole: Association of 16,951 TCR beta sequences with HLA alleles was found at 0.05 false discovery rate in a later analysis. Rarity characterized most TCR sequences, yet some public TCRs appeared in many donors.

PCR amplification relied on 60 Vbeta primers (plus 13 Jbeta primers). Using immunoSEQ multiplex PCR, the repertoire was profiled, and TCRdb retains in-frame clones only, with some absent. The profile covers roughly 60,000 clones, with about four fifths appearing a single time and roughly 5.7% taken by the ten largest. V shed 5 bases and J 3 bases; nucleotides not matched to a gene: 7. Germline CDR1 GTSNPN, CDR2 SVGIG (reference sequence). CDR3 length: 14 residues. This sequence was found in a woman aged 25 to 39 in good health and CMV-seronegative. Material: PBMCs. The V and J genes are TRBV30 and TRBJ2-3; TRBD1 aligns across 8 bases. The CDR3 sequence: CAWEDRGTTDTQYF. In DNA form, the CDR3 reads TGTGCCTGGGAAGACAGGGGAACTACAGATACGCAGTATTTT. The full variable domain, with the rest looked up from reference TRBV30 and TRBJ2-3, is SQTIHQWPATLVQPVGSPLSLECTVEGTSNPNLYWYRQAAGRGLQLLFYSVGIGQISSEVPQNLSASRPQDRQFILSSKKLLLSDSGFYLCAWEDRGTTDTQYFGPGTRLTVL.